This T cell receptor (beta chain) was identified in a study of cytomegalovirus exposure and HLA in healthy donors. General study findings and limits: In a later analysis, compared with equally common non-associated chains, HLA-associated beta chains were more expanded. TCR association rates varied by HLA locus in a later analysis, with DRB1 highest and HLA-C lowest. Immune exposure information available was restricted to CMV serostatus. Some TCR beta chains (around 160 of them) were listed as cytomegalovirus-associated.

In regard to this clone: Its antigen is currently unknown.

PCR used 60 Vbeta primers and 13 Jbeta primers. Sequenced by immunoSEQ multiplex PCR; TCRdb stores in-frame clones only, minus some. There are some 110,000 clones in the sample; around 84% occur only once, and approximately 23% lies in the top ten. The sequenced sample consisted of PBMCs. The receptor was derived from a young man in good health and CMV-seropositive.

CDR3 amino acids: CASSQDLEGASTEAFF. CDR3 sequence (DNA): TGTGCCAGCAGCCAAGATTTGGAGGGGGCTAGCACTGAAGCTTTCTTT. V gene TRBV4-2 combines with J gene TRBJ1-1, with 7 bases matching TRBD1. Germline assignment: CDR1 LGHNA and CDR2 YNFKEQ. V shed 0 bases and J 4 bases; nucleotides not matched to a gene: 8. The length of the CDR3 is 16 residues.